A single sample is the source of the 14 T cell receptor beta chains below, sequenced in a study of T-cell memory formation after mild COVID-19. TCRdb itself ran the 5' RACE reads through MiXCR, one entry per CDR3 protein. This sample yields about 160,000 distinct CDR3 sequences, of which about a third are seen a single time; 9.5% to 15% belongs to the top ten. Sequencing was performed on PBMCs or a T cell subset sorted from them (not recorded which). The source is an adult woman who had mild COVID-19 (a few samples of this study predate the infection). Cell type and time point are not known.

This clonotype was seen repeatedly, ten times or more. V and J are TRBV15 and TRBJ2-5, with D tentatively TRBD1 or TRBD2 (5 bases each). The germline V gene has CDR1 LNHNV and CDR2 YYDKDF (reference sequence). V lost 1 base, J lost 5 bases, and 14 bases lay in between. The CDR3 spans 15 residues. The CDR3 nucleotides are TGTGCCACCAGCAGAGTGGCGGGTTGGGACGAGACCCAGTACTTC. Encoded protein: CATSRVAGWDETQYF.

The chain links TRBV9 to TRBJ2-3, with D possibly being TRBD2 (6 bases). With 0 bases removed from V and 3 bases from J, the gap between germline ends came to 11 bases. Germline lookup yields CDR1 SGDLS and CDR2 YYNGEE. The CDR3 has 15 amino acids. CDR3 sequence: CASSVDGSVTDTQYF. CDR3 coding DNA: TGTGCCAGCAGCGTAGACGGGAGTGTGACAGATACGCAGTATTTT. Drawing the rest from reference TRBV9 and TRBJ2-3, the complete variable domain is DSGVTQTPKHLITATGQRVTLRCSPRSGDLSVYWYQQSLDQGLQFLIQYYNGEERAKGNILERFSAQQFPDLHSELNLSSLELGDSALYFCASSVDGSVTDTQYFGPGTRLTVL.

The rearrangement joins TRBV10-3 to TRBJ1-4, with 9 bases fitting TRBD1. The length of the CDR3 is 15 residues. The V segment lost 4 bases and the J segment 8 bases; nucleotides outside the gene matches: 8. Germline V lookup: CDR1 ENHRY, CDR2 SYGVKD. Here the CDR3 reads CAISGDRDWGEKLFF. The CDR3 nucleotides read TGTGCCATCAGTGGGGACAGGGATTGGGGAGAAAAACTGTTTTTT.

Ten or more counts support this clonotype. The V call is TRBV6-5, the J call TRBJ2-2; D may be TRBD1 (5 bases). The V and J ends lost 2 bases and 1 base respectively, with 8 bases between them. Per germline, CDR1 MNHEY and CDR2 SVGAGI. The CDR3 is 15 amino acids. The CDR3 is CASSYGQGNTGELFF. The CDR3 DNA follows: TGTGCCAGCAGTTACGGGCAGGGGAACACCGGGGAGCTGTTTTTT.

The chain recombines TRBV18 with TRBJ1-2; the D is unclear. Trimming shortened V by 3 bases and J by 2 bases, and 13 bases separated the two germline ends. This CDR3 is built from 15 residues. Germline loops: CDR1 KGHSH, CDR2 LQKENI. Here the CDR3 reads CASSPGGSSNYGYTF. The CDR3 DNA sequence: TGTGCCAGCTCACCCGGTGGCAGTTCCAACTATGGCTACACCTTC.

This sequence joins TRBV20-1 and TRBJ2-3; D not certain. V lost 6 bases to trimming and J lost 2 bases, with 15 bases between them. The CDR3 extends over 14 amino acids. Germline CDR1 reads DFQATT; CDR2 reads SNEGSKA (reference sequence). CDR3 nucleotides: TGCAGTGCACCCCGTAGGTCCTCCACAGATACGCAGTATTTT. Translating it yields CSAPRRSSTDTQYF.

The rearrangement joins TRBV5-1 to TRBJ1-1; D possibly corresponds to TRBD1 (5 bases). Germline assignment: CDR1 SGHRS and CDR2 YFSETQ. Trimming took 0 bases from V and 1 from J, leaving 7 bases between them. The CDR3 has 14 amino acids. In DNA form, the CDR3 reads TGCGCCAGCAGCTTGGATGGGGGGAACACTGAAGCTTTCTTT. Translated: CASSLDGGNTEAFF.

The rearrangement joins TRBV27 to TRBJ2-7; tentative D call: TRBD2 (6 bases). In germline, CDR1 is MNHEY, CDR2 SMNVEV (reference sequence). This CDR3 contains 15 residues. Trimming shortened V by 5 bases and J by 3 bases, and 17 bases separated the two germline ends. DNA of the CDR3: TGTGCCAGCAGTCTCCGGGACTCCCGCCACTACGAGCAGTACTTC. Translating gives CASSLRDSRHYEQYF.

CDR3 region: CASSLLGGFVNTEAFF. The CDR3 bases are TGCGCCAGCAGCTTGCTGGGGGGGTTCGTGAACACTGAAGCTTTCTTT. V gene TRBV5-1 combines with J gene TRBJ1-1, with a weak D call TRBD1 (5 bases). The germline V gene has CDR1 SGHRS and CDR2 YFSETQ. CDR3 length equals 16 residues. The V gene lost 1 base and the J gene lost 0 bases, with 13 bases spanning the gap.

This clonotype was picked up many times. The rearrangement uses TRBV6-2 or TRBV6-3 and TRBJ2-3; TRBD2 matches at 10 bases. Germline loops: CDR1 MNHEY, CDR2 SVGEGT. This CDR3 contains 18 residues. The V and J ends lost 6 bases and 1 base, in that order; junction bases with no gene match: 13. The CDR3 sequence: CASSQGLASLSGTDTQYF. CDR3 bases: TGTGCCAGCAGCCAGGGACTAGCGAGCCTCTCCGGCACAGATACGCAGTATTTT.

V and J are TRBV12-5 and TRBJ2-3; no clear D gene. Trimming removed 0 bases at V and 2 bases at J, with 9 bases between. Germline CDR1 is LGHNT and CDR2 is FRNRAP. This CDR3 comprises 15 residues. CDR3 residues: CASGLVVGSTDTQYF. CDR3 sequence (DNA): TGTGCTAGTGGTTTGGTGGTGGGGTCCACAGATACGCAGTATTTT.

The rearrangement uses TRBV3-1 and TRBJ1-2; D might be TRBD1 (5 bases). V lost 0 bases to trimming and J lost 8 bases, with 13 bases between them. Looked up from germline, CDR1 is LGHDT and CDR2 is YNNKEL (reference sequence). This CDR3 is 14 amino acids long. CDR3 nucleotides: TGTGCCAGCAGCCAAGATGGGGGGAAGAGAGGCTACACCTTC. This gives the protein CASSQDGGKRGYTF.

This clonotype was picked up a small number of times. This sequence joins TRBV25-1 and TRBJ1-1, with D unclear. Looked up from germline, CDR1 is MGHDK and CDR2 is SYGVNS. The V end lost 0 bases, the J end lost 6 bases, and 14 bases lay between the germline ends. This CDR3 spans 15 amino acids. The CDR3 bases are TGTGCCAGCAGTGAATACGGACCCCGGGGTCCTGAAGCTTTCTTT. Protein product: CASSEYGPRGPEAFF.

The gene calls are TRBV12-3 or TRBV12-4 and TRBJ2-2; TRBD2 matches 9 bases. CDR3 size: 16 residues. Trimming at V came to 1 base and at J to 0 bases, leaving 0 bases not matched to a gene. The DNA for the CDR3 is TGTGCCAGCAGTTTAGGCGGGAGGGCGAACACCGGGGAGCTGTTTTTT. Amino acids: CASSLGGRANTGELFF.